This TCR beta chain is drawn from a study of blood T cell repertoires in COVID-19. Background on the study: COVID-19 samples, acute and convalescent, were from the United States, Italy and Spain.

V trimming: 1 base; J trimming: 5 bases; junction bases outside the gene matches: 9. From germline, CDR1 is MNHNS and CDR2 SASEGT. This CDR3 contains 18 residues. Profiling relied on immunoSEQ multiplex PCR, and the TCRdb table lists in-frame clones only, not all of them. The sample consists of some 290,000 clones, roughly 80% of them appearing once. The receptor comes from a man between 60 and 75 years old who had recovered from COVID-19. This chain links TRBV6-1 with TRBJ2-2; 11 bases map to TRBD1. Sample: peripheral blood. CDR3 DNA sequence: TGTGCCAGCAGTGAAGGACCGAGGACAGGGGGCCAAACCGGGGAGCTGTTTTTT. It is translated as CASSEGPRTGGQTGELFF.